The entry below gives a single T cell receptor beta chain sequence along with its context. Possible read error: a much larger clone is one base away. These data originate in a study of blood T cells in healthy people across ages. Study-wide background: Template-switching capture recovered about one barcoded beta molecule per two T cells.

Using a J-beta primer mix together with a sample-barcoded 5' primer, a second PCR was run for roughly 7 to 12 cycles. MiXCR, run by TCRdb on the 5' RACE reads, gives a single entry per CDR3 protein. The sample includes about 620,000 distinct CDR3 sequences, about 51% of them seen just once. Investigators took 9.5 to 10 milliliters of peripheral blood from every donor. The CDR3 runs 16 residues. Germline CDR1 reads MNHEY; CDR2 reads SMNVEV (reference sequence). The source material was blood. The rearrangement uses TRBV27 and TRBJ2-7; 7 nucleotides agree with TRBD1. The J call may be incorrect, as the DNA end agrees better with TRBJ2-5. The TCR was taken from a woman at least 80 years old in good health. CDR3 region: CASSLLTGYPQETQYF. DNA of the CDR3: TGTGCCAGCAGTTTATTGACAGGGTACCCCCAGGAGACCCAGTACTTC.